Below are 30 T cell receptor beta chains sequenced from a single sample in a study of cytomegalovirus exposure and HLA in healthy donors. Researchers ran the PCR with 60 Vbeta and 13 Jbeta primers. Repertoires were generated with immunoSEQ multiplex PCR, while TCRdb's copy carries only in-frame clones and drops some. Its clone listing holds approximately 120,000 clones. The material sequenced was PBMCs. Source of these receptors: a man aged 18 to 29 in good health and CMV-seronegative.

The rearrangement uses TRBV27 and TRBJ2-2; D gene ambiguous. The CDR3 is made up of 14 amino acids. In germline, CDR1 is MNHEY, CDR2 SMNVEV (reference sequence). Deletions cut 2 bases from V and 2 bases from J, with 6 bases between. The CDR3 loop is CASSLQVNTGELFF. The DNA for the CDR3 is TGTGCCAGCAGTTTACAGGTCAACACCGGGGAGCTGTTTTTT.

The J gene is TRBJ1-2, the V gene TRBV30; 8 positions match TRBD1. Germline V CDR1 and CDR2: GTSNPN, SVGIG (reference sequence). V lost 0 bases, J lost 6 bases, and 15 bases stayed unmatched. The CDR3 spans 17 residues. The CDR3 nucleotides read TGTGCCTGGAGTGTATTAGGGAACAGGGGGTTAGTCGATGGCTACACCTTC. This codes for CAWSVLGNRGLVDGYTF.

V and J are TRBV28 and TRBJ1-1; perhaps TRBD1 as D (6 bases). This CDR3 is built from 17 residues. Germline CDR1 and CDR2: MDHEN and SYDVKM. Trimming took 3 bases from V and 5 from J, leaving 22 bases between them. CDR3 bases: TGTGCCAGCAGTTTCTCGCCAGGGGCATTCCATATGACTGAAGCTTTCTTT. Translated, it gives CASSFSPGAFHMTEAFF.

V and J are TRBV19 and TRBJ2-1; 12 bases are shared with TRBD2. V lost 7 bases to trimming and J lost 10 bases; unmatched junction nucleotides: 11. This CDR3 spans 15 amino acids. Germline loops: CDR1 LNHDA, CDR2 SQIVND (reference sequence). The CDR3 DNA is TGTGCCAGTACGGATGGGGGACTAGCGGGCAGGGAGCAGTTCTTC. It encodes CASTDGGLAGREQFF.

The chain carries TRBV30 and TRBJ2-3, with D perhaps matching TRBD2 (6 bases). The germline gives CDR1 GTSNPN, CDR2 SVGIG (reference sequence). The CDR3 has 15 amino acids. Trimming stripped 0 bases from V and 2 bases from J, with 12 bases between. The CDR3 DNA reads TGTGCCTGGAGTGTAACGGCGGGATCCACAGATACGCAGTATTTT. It translates to CAWSVTAGSTDTQYF.

This chain connects TRBV7-9 to TRBJ1-1; unclear D gene. V dropped 4 bases and J dropped 0 bases, with 12 bases sitting between them. Germline CDR1 is SEHNR and CDR2 is FQNEAQ (reference sequence). The CDR3 sequence is 15 residues long. The DNA for the CDR3 is TGTGCCAGCAGCTCTGTCAGTTTAATGAACACTGAAGCTTTCTTT. Its translation is CASSSVSLMNTEAFF. Full variable domain (outside the CDR3, taken from reference TRBV7-9 and TRBJ1-1): DTGVSQNPRHKITKRGQNVTFRCDPISEHNRLYWYRQTLGQGPEFLTYFQNEAQLEKSRLLSDRFSAERPKGSFSTLEIQRTEQGDSAMYLCASSSVSLMNTEAFFGQGTRLTVV.

The J gene is TRBJ1-5, the V gene TRBV7-2; D is uncertain. The V end was cut by 1 base, the J end by 7 bases, with 11 bases between. This CDR3 spans 14 amino acids. CDR1 and CDR2 (germline): SGHTA, FQGNSA. CDR3 sequence reads: CASSLVSGGQPQHF. The CDR3 DNA reads TGTGCCAGCAGCTTAGTGTCAGGTGGGCAGCCCCAGCATTTT.

The chain combines TRBV5-1 with TRBJ2-7; D is possibly TRBD2 (6 bases). The CDR3 is 16 amino acids. Trimming cost V 4 bases and J 0 bases, with 17 bases left between them. Germline loops: CDR1 SGHRS, CDR2 YFSETQ. In nucleotides, the CDR3 is TGCGCCAGCAGCCGGACTCGGACGACTAGCTCCTACGAGCAGTACTTC. This sequence encodes CASSRTRTTSSYEQYF.

The chain uses TRBV29-1 and TRBJ1-1, with D perhaps TRBD1 (6 bases). Germline loops: CDR1 SQVTM, CDR2 ANQGSEA. The CDR3 runs 12 residues. Trimming removed 6 bases from V and 1 base from J, with 9 bases in between. CDR3 nucleotide sequence: TGCAGCGTCACGACAGGGAACACTGAAGCTTTCTTT. Translating gives CSVTTGNTEAFF.

The V and J genes are TRBV5-1 and TRBJ1-2; possibly TRBD1 for D (6 bases). The CDR3 runs to 13 residues. Germline values: CDR1 SGHRS, CDR2 YFSETQ. V was shortened by 3 bases and J by 8 bases, with 14 bases between the two germline ends. The CDR3 is CASSSIITGGYTF. In DNA form, the CDR3 reads TGCGCCAGCAGCTCAATCATTACAGGGGGCTACACCTTC. Variable domain in full (rest from reference TRBV5-1 and TRBJ1-2): KAGVTQTPRYLIKTRGQQVTLSCSPISGHRSVSWYQQTPGQGLQFLFEYFSETQRNKGNFPGRFSGRQFSNSRSEMNVSTLELGDSALYLCASSSIITGGYTFGSGTRLTVV.

The DNA of the CDR3 is TGTGCCAGCAGTTTAACAGGGACGAACACTGAAGCTTTCTTT. Amino acids: CASSLTGTNTEAFF. The gene calls are TRBV27 and TRBJ1-1; D perhaps matches TRBD1 (6 bases). The CDR3 consists of 14 residues. Trimming removed 2 bases at V and 1 base at J, with 8 bases between. The germline gives CDR1 MNHEY, CDR2 SMNVEV (reference sequence).

The chain has TRBV28 and TRBJ1-1; maybe TRBD1 (6 bases). CDR1 is MDHEN and CDR2 is SYDVKM in the germline V gene. The CDR3 sequence is 12 residues long. V was trimmed by 10 bases and J by 7 bases, leaving 16 bases between them. The DNA for the CDR3 is TGTGCCACCACCCTTCGGACAGATGAAGCTTTCTTT. Amino acids: CATTLRTDEAFF.

The rearrangement uses TRBV4-1 and TRBJ1-1; 7 bases are a match to TRBD1. The length of the CDR3 is 14 residues. CDR1 and CDR2 (germline): MGHRA, YSYEKL. The ends lost 2 bases at V and 4 bases at J; junction bases unmatched: 4. The CDR3 reads CASSQTTGVTEAFF. The CDR3 DNA sequence: TGCGCCAGCAGCCAAACTACAGGGGTCACTGAAGCTTTCTTT.

As regards this clone: The conserved phenylalanine or tryptophan normally closing the CDR3 is absent here, so this likely arose from a read error. The DNA is omitted, as the CDR3 cannot be located on it reliably, and the CDR3 follows TCRdb's listing. The CDR3 loop reads CASSLVGTT. The gene calls are TRBV28 and TRBJ2-7; TRBD2, the table's D call, lacks a check against the DNA. The CDR3 spans 9 amino acids, including both terminal residues. Germline assignment: CDR1 MDHEN and CDR2 SYDVKM.

V usage is TRBV7-9 and J usage is TRBJ2-7; D perhaps matches TRBD2 (5 bases). V was shortened by 3 bases and J by 1 base, with 10 bases between the two germline ends. Per germline, CDR1 SEHNR and CDR2 FQNEAQ (reference sequence). The CDR3 has 14 amino acids. The CDR3 coding sequence is TGTGCCAGCAGCTTGGACTCCAGGTCCTACGAGCAGTACTTC. As protein: CASSLDSRSYEQYF.

The chain recombines TRBV9 with TRBJ2-4; 15 bases map to TRBD2. Germline V gives CDR1 SGDLS, CDR2 YYNGEE. The J segment lost 7 bases and the V segment lost 0 bases, leaving 5 bases of the junction unmatched. This CDR3 contains 17 residues. CDR3 amino acids: CASSVGGTSGRLNIQYF. For the CDR3, the DNA is TGTGCCAGCAGCGTAGGGGGGACTAGCGGGAGGCTCAACATTCAGTACTTC. Looking up the rest from reference TRBV9 and TRBJ2-4 gives the full variable domain: DSGVTQTPKHLITATGQRVTLRCSPRSGDLSVYWYQQSLDQGLQFLIQYYNGEERAKGNILERFSAQQFPDLHSELNLSSLELGDSALYFCASSVGGTSGRLNIQYFGAGTRLSVL.

The chain links TRBV2 to TRBJ2-7, with TRBD2 as a possible D gene (5 bases). This CDR3 is built from 11 residues. Per germline, CDR1 SNHLY and CDR2 FYNNEI. Trimming left V 6 bases short and J 12 bases short, with 15 bases between. CDR3 region: CASRGEEIWYF. The CDR3, as DNA: TGTGCCAGCAGGGGAGAGGAGATCTGGTACTTC.

The V gene is TRBV30, the J gene TRBJ2-7; D might be TRBD2 (6 bases). Between the trimmed V and J ends, which lost 0 bases and 9 bases, there was a span of 21 bases. The CDR3 runs to 15 residues. Germline V CDR1 and CDR2: GTSNPN, SVGIG (reference sequence). CDR3 region: CAWSVRGAGSSWQYF. For the CDR3, the DNA is TGTGCCTGGAGTGTACGCGGGGCAGGGTCTTCGTGGCAGTACTTC.

This chain uses TRBV5-4 with TRBJ1-1, with 7 positions matching TRBD1. The junction had 6 bases not matched to a gene; V was cut back by 9 bases and J by 1 base. CDR1 SGHNT and CDR2 YYREEE come from the germline V gene (reference sequence). This CDR3 has 13 residues. The CDR3 sequence is CAIWDRWNTEAFF. The CDR3 nucleotides are TGTGCCATATGGGACAGATGGAACACTGAAGCTTTCTTT.

CDR3 region: CASSTSGGIDTEAFF. The CDR3 coding sequence is TGTGCCAGCAGCACCTCAGGGGGCATTGACACTGAAGCTTTCTTT. The rearrangement links TRBV5-4 to TRBJ1-1, with 8 nucleotides matching TRBD1. Germline values: CDR1 SGHNT, CDR2 YYREEE (reference sequence). The CDR3 extends over 15 amino acids. The ends lost 4 bases at V and 3 bases at J; junction bases unmatched: 8.

The chain joins TRBV19 to TRBJ1-2, with D possibly matching TRBD1 (5 bases). This CDR3 region has 14 residues. The germline V gene has CDR1 LNHDA and CDR2 SQIVND (reference sequence). Trimming pared 5 bases from V and 3 bases from J, leaving 13 bases between. The CDR3 loop is CASSPLTVDYGYTF. CDR3 nucleotides: TGTGCCAGTAGTCCCTTGACAGTAGACTATGGCTACACCTTC. The whole variable domain, filled in from reference TRBV19 and TRBJ1-2, reads DGGITQSPKYLFRKEGQNVTLSCEQNLNHDAMYWYRQDPGQGLRLIYYSQIVNDFQKGDIAEGYSVSREKKESFPLTVTSAQKNPTAFYLCASSPLTVDYGYTFGSGTRLTVV.

The chain has TRBV28 and TRBJ1-3; the D is unclear. Germline CDR1 MDHEN, CDR2 SYDVKM. The ends were cut back, 6 bases at V and 8 bases at J, with 11 bases in the middle. The CDR3 runs to 12 residues. The CDR3 reads CASSPGRHTIYF. As DNA, the CDR3 is TGTGCCAGCAGCCCCGGGAGACACACCATATATTTT.

The chain recombines TRBV5-1 with TRBJ1-3, with D unclear. Trimming removed 1 base at V and 0 bases at J, with 11 bases between. The germline gives CDR1 SGHRS, CDR2 YFSETQ. The CDR3 loop spans 16 amino acids. In DNA form, the CDR3 reads TGCGCCAGCAGCTTGAATGGAGTAAGCTCTGGAAACACCATATATTTT. As protein: CASSLNGVSSGNTIYF.

V is TRBV6-5 and J is TRBJ1-1, with 7 bases fitting TRBD1. Germline values: CDR1 MNHEY, CDR2 SVGAGI. Unmatched junction bases numbered 8, after V lost 6 bases and J lost 1 base. The CDR3 totals 15 residues. The chain's CDR3 is CASRTGLISNTEAFF. The CDR3 DNA reads as TGTGCCAGCAGGACAGGGCTTATTTCGAACACTGAAGCTTTCTTT.

The chain combines TRBV27 with TRBJ2-7; tentative D call: TRBD1 (6 bases). Trimming removed 0 bases from V and 2 bases from J, with 11 bases in between. The length of the CDR3 is 15 residues. CDR1 is MNHEY and CDR2 is SMNVEV in the germline V gene (reference sequence). This CDR3 reads CASSLSNQGPYEQYF. Here the CDR3 DNA reads TGTGCCAGCAGTTTATCGAACCAGGGGCCCTACGAGCAGTACTTC.

The rearrangement uses TRBV2 and TRBJ2-5, with 7 bases identical to TRBD2. The CDR3 has 14 amino acids. Germline CDR1 is SNHLY and CDR2 is FYNNEI. V was pared by 8 bases and J by 4 bases, with 10 bases of the junction left unmatched. Written as DNA, the CDR3 is TGTGCCAGCCCGACTGGCGGGGGATCAGAGACCCAGTACTTC. Its protein is CASPTGGGSETQYF.

The CDR3: CASTPLGLRGRGIRDTQYF. The CDR3 DNA sequence: TGCGCCAGCACCCCGCTGGGGTTAAGAGGGCGGGGGATACGTGATACGCAGTATTTT. The chain uses TRBV4-1 and TRBJ2-3, with TRBD2 identical over 7 bases. The V segment lost 7 bases and the J segment 6 bases; nucleotides outside the gene matches: 25. This CDR3 has 19 residues. Looked up from germline, CDR1 is MGHRA and CDR2 is YSYEKL.

This chain uses TRBV19 with TRBJ2-5; 13 positions agree with TRBD2. V was pared by 7 bases and J by 1 base, with 9 bases of the junction left unmatched. The CDR3 runs to 17 residues. The germline V gene has CDR1 LNHDA and CDR2 SQIVND (reference sequence). CDR3 coding DNA: TGTGCCAGTACCCAAGGGGGACTAGCGGGACCCCAAGAGACCCAGTACTTC. Its translation: CASTQGGLAGPQETQYF. The whole variable domain, remainder taken from reference TRBV19 and TRBJ2-5, is DGGITQSPKYLFRKEGQNVTLSCEQNLNHDAMYWYRQDPGQGLRLIYYSQIVNDFQKGDIAEGYSVSREKKESFPLTVTSAQKNPTAFYLCASTQGGLAGPQETQYFGPGTRLLVL.

V gene TRBV7-8 combines with J gene TRBJ1-5; D is unresolved. This CDR3 has 14 amino acids. The ends were cut back, 5 bases at V and 5 bases at J, with 13 bases in the middle. CDR1 is SGHVS, CDR2 FQNEAQ, per germline. In DNA, the CDR3 is TGTGCCAGCAGCGAGAACGGGTCGCATCAGCCCCAGCATTTT. Residues: CASSENGSHQPQHF.

The V gene is TRBV5-1, the J gene TRBJ1-2; D perhaps matches TRBD1 (6 bases). CDR3 length: 13 amino acids. Germline V gene sequence: CDR1 SGHRS, CDR2 YFSETQ. Trimming pared 4 bases from V and 7 bases from J, leaving 14 bases between. For the CDR3, the DNA is TGCGCCAGCAGCGGCTCAGGGGAGGGTGGCTACACCTTC. It codes for CASSGSGEGGYTF.